Listed below are T cell receptor beta chains from one sample, sequenced in a study of cytomegalovirus exposure and HLA in healthy donors. Measured with immunoSEQ multiplex PCR; TCRdb has only the in-frame clones, and not every one. The sample lists tens of thousands of clones; 70% to 80% were seen once. What was sequenced was PBMCs. The receptors stem from a female donor in good health and CMV-seronegative. Each CDR3 is given with its conserved first and last residue. The order of the fields is D gene, clone size, V gene, J gene, CDR3 protein, CDR3 DNA. The D gene is left open where the match is weak. The listing skips clone size in some rows; elsewhere it reads once, few, many or a size class.

NA	NA	TRBV6-1	TRBJ1-4	CASSQRDSKSGKLFF	TGTGCCAGCAGCCAGCGGGATTCGAAGAGCGGAAAACTGTTTTTT
NA	NA	TRBV29-1	TRBJ1-5	CSAGDSNQPQHF	TGCAGCGCGGGAGATAGCAATCAGCCCCAGCATTTT
NA	NA	TRBV9	TRBJ1-2	CASSVGQDPYGYTF	TGTGCCAGCAGCGTAGGGCAGGATCCCTATGGCTACACCTTC
NA	NA	TRBV4-3	TRBJ2-7	CASSDREGNEQYF	TGCGCCAGCTCGGACAGAGAAGGGAACGAGCAGTACTTC
TRBD1	NA	TRBV5-5	TRBJ1-5	CASSLVATGRDVPQHF	TGTGCCAGCAGCTTGGTAGCGACAGGGCGAGATGTGCCCCAGCATTTT
TRBD2	few	TRBV6-4	TRBJ2-3	CASSDVASGADTQYF	TGTGCCAGCAGTGACGTCGCTAGCGGGGCAGATACGCAGTATTTT
NA	NA	TRBV6-9	TRBJ2-7	CASSPLRGGTSYEQYF	TGTGCCAGCAGCCCCCTAAGGGGGGGAACCTCCTACGAGCAGTACTTC
NA	NA	TRBV27	TRBJ1-5	CASSPSGQPQHF	TGTGCCAGCAGTCCCTCGGGGCAGCCCCAGCATTTT
NA	NA	TRBV13	TRBJ2-7	CASSSRRRAPIYEQYF	TGTGCCAGCAGCTCTCGAAGGAGGGCCCCAATTTATGAGCAGTACTTC
NA	NA	TRBV29-1	TRBJ2-3	CSVEGTPRDTQYF	TGCAGCGTGGAGGGGACCCCGAGAGATACGCAGTATTTT
NA	NA	TRBV27	TRBJ1-5	CASSLSWEYQPQHF	TGTGCCAGCAGTTTAAGCTGGGAGTATCAGCCCCAGCATTTT
NA	few	TRBV6-6	TRBJ1-1	CASSPLMNTEAFF	TGTGCCAGCAGTCCCCTAATGAACACTGAAGCTTTCTTT
TRBD1	NA	TRBV6-6	TRBJ1-4	CASSYDGTGNEKLFF	TGTGCCAGCAGTTACGACGGGACAGGGAATGAAAAACTGTTTTTT
NA	NA	TRBV5-1	TRBJ1-2	CASSLEGRRGYTF	TGCGCCAGCAGCTTGGAAGGCAGGCGTGGCTACACCTTC
NA	once	TRBV21-1	TRBJ2-7	CARVGDEQYF	TGTGCCAGGGTCGGGGACGAGCAGTACTTC
TRBD1	few	TRBV5-8	TRBJ1-6	CASSLRDRLSSYNSPLHF	TGTGCCAGCTCCCTCCGGGACAGATTAAGCTCCTATAATTCACCCCTCCACTTT
NA	NA	TRBV5-1	TRBJ1-1	CASSLGQINTEAFF	TGCGCCAGCAGCTTGGGGCAGATTAACACTGAAGCTTTCTTT
TRBD1	NA	TRBV5-5	TRBJ1-6	CASSPVPGQGSSYNSPLHF	TGTGCCAGCAGCCCCGTCCCGGGACAGGGATCCTCCTATAATTCACCCCTCCACTTT
NA	NA	TRBV7-5	TRBJ1-5	CARSLGFVTKVLNQPQHF	TGTGCCAGAAGCTTAGGTTTTGTGACAAAAGTCCTCAATCAGCCCCAGCATTTT